This T cell receptor beta chain was obtained from a study of neoadjuvant anti-PD-1 for oral cavity cancer. About the study: Most patients had three to four biweekly doses of 3 mg/kg nivolumab before resection.

Time point: after neoadjuvant nivolumab, at surgical resection. Patients had HPV-negative, locally advanced oral cavity squamous cell carcinoma. Measured with immunoSEQ multiplex PCR; TCRdb has only the in-frame clones, and not every one. The sample has about 12,000 clones, 70% to 75% seen once; the top ten hold 2.6%. Germline values: CDR1 SNHLY, CDR2 FYNNEI. This CDR3 is 15 amino acids long. The V end was cut by 6 bases, the J end by 1 base, with 15 bases between. The source material was PBMCs, sampled after nivolumab (anti-PD-1) treatment. The source of this sequence is a person aged 35-79 years with oral cavity squamous cell carcinoma. V usage is TRBV2 and J usage is TRBJ1-1; unclear D gene. The CDR3 loop is CASRDGLPSNTEAFF. The CDR3 DNA is TGTGCCAGCAGGGACGGCCTTCCCTCGAACACTGAAGCTTTCTTT.